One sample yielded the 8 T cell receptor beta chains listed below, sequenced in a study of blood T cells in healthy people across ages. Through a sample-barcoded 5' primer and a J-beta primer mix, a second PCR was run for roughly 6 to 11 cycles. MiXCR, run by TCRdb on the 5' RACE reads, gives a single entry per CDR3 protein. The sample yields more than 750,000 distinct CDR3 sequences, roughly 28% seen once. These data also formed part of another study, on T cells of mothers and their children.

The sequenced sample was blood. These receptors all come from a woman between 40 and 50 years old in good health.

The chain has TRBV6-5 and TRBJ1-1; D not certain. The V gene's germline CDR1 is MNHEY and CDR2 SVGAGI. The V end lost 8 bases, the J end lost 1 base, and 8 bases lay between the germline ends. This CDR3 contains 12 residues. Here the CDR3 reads CASLSGNTEAFF. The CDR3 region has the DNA TGTGCCAGCCTTTCGGGGAACACTGAAGCTTTCTTT.

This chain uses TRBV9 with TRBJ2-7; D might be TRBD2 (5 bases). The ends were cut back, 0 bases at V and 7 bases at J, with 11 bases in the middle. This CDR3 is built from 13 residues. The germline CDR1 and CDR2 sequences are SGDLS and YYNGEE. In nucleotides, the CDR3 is TGTGCCAGCAGCGTAGGGGCGCCGGGGGAGCAGTACTTC. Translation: CASSVGAPGEQYF.

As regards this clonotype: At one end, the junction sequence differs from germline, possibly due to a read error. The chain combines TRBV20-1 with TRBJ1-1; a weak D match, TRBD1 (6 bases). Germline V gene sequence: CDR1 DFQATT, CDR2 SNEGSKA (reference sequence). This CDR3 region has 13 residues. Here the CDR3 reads CSATGQLNTEAFF. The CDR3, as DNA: TGCAGCGCTACGGGACAATTAAACACTGAAGCTTTCTTT.

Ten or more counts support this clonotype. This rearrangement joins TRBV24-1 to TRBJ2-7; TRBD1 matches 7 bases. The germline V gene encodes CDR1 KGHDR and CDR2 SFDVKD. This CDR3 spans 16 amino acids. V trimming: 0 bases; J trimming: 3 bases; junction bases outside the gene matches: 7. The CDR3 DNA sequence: TGTGCCACCAGTGATTTGCAACAGGGGTATTACTACGAGCAGTACTTC. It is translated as CATSDLQQGYYYEQYF.

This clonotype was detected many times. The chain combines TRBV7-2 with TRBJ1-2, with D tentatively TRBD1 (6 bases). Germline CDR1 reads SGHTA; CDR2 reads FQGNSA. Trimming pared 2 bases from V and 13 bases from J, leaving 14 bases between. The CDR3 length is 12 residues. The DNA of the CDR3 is TGTGCCAGCAGCTTACCGGGACACGCTGGCACCTTC. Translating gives CASSLPGHAGTF.

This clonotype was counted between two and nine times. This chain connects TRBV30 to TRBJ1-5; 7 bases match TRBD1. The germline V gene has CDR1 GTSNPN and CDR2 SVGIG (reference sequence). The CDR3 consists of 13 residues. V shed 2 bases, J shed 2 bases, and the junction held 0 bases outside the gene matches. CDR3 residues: CAWSQGGNQPQHF. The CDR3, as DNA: TGTGCCTGGAGTCAGGGGGGCAATCAGCCCCAGCATTTT.

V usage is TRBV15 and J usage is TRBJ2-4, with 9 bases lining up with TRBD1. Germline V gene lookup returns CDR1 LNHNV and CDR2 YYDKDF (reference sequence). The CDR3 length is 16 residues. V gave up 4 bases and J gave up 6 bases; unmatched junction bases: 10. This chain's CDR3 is CATSMLTPGQGNIQYF. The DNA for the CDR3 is TGTGCCACCAGCATGCTTACACCGGGACAGGGAAACATTCAGTACTTC.

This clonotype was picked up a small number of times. The CDR3: CASSLAAAKGEQYF. CDR3 DNA: TGCGCCAGCAGCTTGGCGGCCGCGAAAGGCGAGCAGTACTTC. This sequence joins TRBV5-1 and TRBJ2-7; D is undetermined. V lost 0 bases, J lost 6 bases, and 13 bases lay in between. The germline V gene encodes CDR1 SGHRS and CDR2 YFSETQ. The CDR3 runs to 14 residues.